Below, 27 T cell receptor beta chains from the same sample are listed, as sequenced in a study of T cells in localized non-small cell lung cancer (dated by TCRdb to the early 2020s). Libraries were constructed by the immunoSEQ multiplex PCR assay. This immuneACCESS table, as held by TCRdb, lists in-frame sequences with V and J called but not all clones. Of the missing ones, under half trace to an unresolved V gene in checked studies; the others have no known cause. This sample lists 34,000 or so clones; 90% to 95% were detected once. The ten largest clonotypes hold 7% to 9.5% of the sample. The sequenced sample was peripheral blood, obtained before any cancer treatment. The receptors stem from a female donor older than 55 with stage I lung adenocarcinoma.

The V and J genes are TRBV18 and TRBJ1-2, with 12 bases identical to TRBD1. J was trimmed by 8 bases and V by 6 bases; bases with no gene match: 7. CDR1 is KGHSH and CDR2 is LQKENI in the germline V gene. The CDR3 is 14 amino acids. CDR3 sequence: CASSPGQGAWGYTF. DNA of the CDR3: TGTGCCAGCTCCCCGGGACAGGGGGCGTGGGGCTACACCTTC.

This clone was recorded only once. The chain couples TRBV9 to TRBJ2-1; D might be TRBD1 (5 bases). Germline V lookup: CDR1 SGDLS, CDR2 YYNGEE. The CDR3 is 15 amino acids. V lost 4 bases, J lost 10 bases, and 21 bases lay in between. As DNA, the CDR3 is TGTGCCAGCAGCCCCTTGGGGCAGGCCCTAAAGGAGCAGTTCTTC. Encoded protein: CASSPLGQALKEQFF.

The genes are TRBV9 and TRBJ2-3, with D possibly matching TRBD2 (6 bases). Trimming shortened V by 0 bases and J by 11 bases, and 22 bases separated the two germline ends. Germline V CDR1 and CDR2: SGDLS, YYNGEE. This CDR3 is 16 amino acids long. The CDR3: CASSVDEGGWGDGQYF. The CDR3, as DNA: TGTGCCAGCAGCGTAGACGAGGGTGGATGGGGGGATGGGCAGTATTTT.

V is TRBV6-6 and J is TRBJ1-5; 8 bases are shared with TRBD1. Trimming took 5 bases from V and 6 from J; bases not matched to a gene: 6. This CDR3 has 14 residues. Germline loops: CDR1 MNHNY, CDR2 SVGAGI (reference sequence). CDR3 sequence reads: CASSPDRESQPQHF. The CDR3 nucleotides read TGTGCCAGCAGTCCGGACAGGGAAAGTCAGCCCCAGCATTTT.

The chain carries TRBV18 and TRBJ1-4, with D possibly being TRBD1 (5 bases). This CDR3 comprises 13 residues. The ends were cut back, 9 bases at V and 8 bases at J, with 16 bases in the middle. Germline values: CDR1 KGHSH, CDR2 LQKENI. The chain's CDR3 is CASHRGRGEKLFF. The CDR3 nucleotides are TGTGCCAGTCACCGGGGGAGAGGGGAAAAACTGTTTTTT.

The V and J genes are TRBV4-3 and TRBJ2-3; D might be TRBD1 (6 bases). V shed 2 bases and J shed 3 bases, with 15 bases lying between them. The CDR3 spans 16 residues. Germline CDR1 and CDR2: LGHNA and YSLEER. Here the CDR3 reads CASSQRGHLRTDTQYF. The CDR3 coding sequence is TGCGCCAGCAGCCAACGGGGACATCTCCGAACAGATACGCAGTATTTT.

The chain's CDR3 is CASSHGLETQYF. CDR3 in DNA: TGTGCCAGCAGCCACGGGTTAGAGACCCAGTACTTC. The V gene is TRBV7-2, the J gene TRBJ2-5, with D unclear. The germline CDR1 and CDR2 sequences are SGHTA and FQGNSA. The V and J ends lost 5 bases and 4 bases respectively, with 8 bases between them. CDR3 length: 12 amino acids.

This clone appeared once. The rearrangement uses TRBV19 and TRBJ2-3, with D perhaps TRBD2 (5 bases). In germline, CDR1 is LNHDA, CDR2 SQIVND (reference sequence). The CDR3 has 17 residues. V was cut by 0 bases and J by 6 bases, with 19 bases left in between. The chain's CDR3 is CASSIDWASGSVDTQYF. For the CDR3, the DNA is TGTGCCAGTAGTATAGACTGGGCAAGCGGTAGCGTGGATACGCAGTATTTT.

The chain carries TRBV10-3 and TRBJ2-2; the match to TRBD1 covers 7 bases. The CDR3 covers 17 residues. The ends lost 5 bases at V and 2 bases at J; junction bases unmatched: 11. The germline V gene encodes CDR1 ENHRY and CDR2 SYGVKD. This chain's CDR3 is CAISSGGRGPNTGELFF. CDR3 sequence (DNA): TGTGCCATCAGTTCAGGGGGTAGGGGCCCAAACACCGGGGAGCTGTTTTTT.

The chain employs TRBV7-6 and TRBJ1-2; D may be TRBD1 (5 bases). With 5 bases removed from V and 3 bases from J, the gap between germline ends came to 10 bases. The V gene's germline CDR1 is SGHVS and CDR2 FNYEAQ. The CDR3 is 13 amino acids. CDR3 in amino acids: CASSAVGDYGYTF. CDR3 DNA: TGTGCCAGCAGCGCAGTGGGGGACTATGGCTACACCTTC.

The chain couples TRBV7-2 to TRBJ1-2; no firm D call. V was shortened by 1 base and J by 0 bases, with 3 bases between the two germline ends. CDR1 is SGHTA, CDR2 FQGNSA, per germline. The CDR3 sequence is 13 residues long. This chain's CDR3 is CASSLVSNYGYTF. The CDR3 DNA sequence: TGTGCCAGCAGCTTAGTCTCTAACTATGGCTACACCTTC.

The chain recombines TRBV28 with TRBJ1-1, with a possible D match to TRBD1 (6 bases). Germline V gene sequence: CDR1 MDHEN, CDR2 SYDVKM. Trimming left V 6 bases short and J 5 bases short, with 19 bases between. This CDR3 has 15 amino acids. CDR3 coding DNA: TGTGCCAGCAGCCCGGGACAAGGGTTCGGGACTGAAGCTTTCTTT. This translates into CASSPGQGFGTEAFF.

This chain joins TRBV27 and TRBJ1-1; 7 nucleotides align to TRBD1. The CDR3 sequence is 14 residues long. V shed 4 bases, J shed 1 base, and the junction held 3 bases outside the gene matches. Germline values: CDR1 MNHEY, CDR2 SMNVEV (reference sequence). The CDR3 here is CASSWGQTNTEAFF. Written as DNA, the CDR3 is TGTGCCAGCAGTTGGGGACAGACGAACACTGAAGCTTTCTTT.

The chain has TRBV7-9 and TRBJ2-2; 8 bases fit TRBD1. Germline-derived CDR1 and CDR2 are SEHNR and FQNEAQ (reference sequence). V shed 1 base and J 6 bases; nucleotides not matched to a gene: 10. The CDR3 is made up of 17 amino acids. The CDR3 sequence: CASSLGRAGGASGELFF. In DNA form, the CDR3 reads TGTGCCAGCAGCTTAGGTCGGGCAGGGGGCGCATCCGGGGAGCTGTTTTTT.

A few counts support this clone. This chain links TRBV10-1 with TRBJ2-7, with 8 positions matching TRBD1. J gave up 3 bases and V 2 bases, and 3 bases lay outside the gene matches. The CDR3 covers 14 residues. Germline lookup yields CDR1 WNHNN and CDR2 SYGVQD (reference sequence). The CDR3 loop reads CASSEPGTGYEQYF. CDR3 sequence (DNA): TGCGCCAGCAGTGAGCCGGGGACAGGCTACGAGCAGTACTTC.

This sequence joins TRBV14 and TRBJ2-2, with unresolved D. The CDR3 contains 15 residues. CDR1 and CDR2 from the germline V gene are SGHDN and FVKESK. V was shortened by 2 bases and J by 5 bases, with 12 bases between the two germline ends. The CDR3 nucleotides are TGTGCCAGCAGCCAATGGGCCGTTGAAACCGGGGAGCTGTTTTTT. Translation gives CASSQWAVETGELFF.

The chain recombines TRBV5-1 with TRBJ2-3, with 8 bases lining up with TRBD2. CDR3 length: 16 amino acids. Trimming removed 4 bases from V and 0 bases from J; junction bases left unmatched: 7. Germline CDR1 SGHRS, CDR2 YFSETQ. In nucleotides, the CDR3 is TGCGCCAGCAGCGAGTTAGCGGGGCCTAGCACAGATACGCAGTATTTT. It translates to CASSELAGPSTDTQYF. Complete variable domain (other parts from reference TRBV5-1 and TRBJ2-3): KAGVTQTPRYLIKTRGQQVTLSCSPISGHRSVSWYQQTPGQGLQFLFEYFSETQRNKGNFPGRFSGRQFSNSRSEMNVSTLELGDSALYLCASSELAGPSTDTQYFGPGTRLTVL.

This clone was observed once. The CDR3, as DNA: TGTGCCAGCAGCCCAAGGGACCGTTCTGGGGCCAACGTCCTGACTTTC. Its translation: CASSPRDRSGANVLTF. The chain employs TRBV11-3 and TRBJ2-6; possibly TRBD1 or TRBD2 for D (5 bases each). The CDR3 totals 16 residues. Germline V gene data show CDR1 as SGHNT and CDR2 as YENEEA. Trimming shortened V by 5 bases and J by 1 base, and 12 bases separated the two germline ends.

This sequence joins TRBV6-1 and TRBJ1-2, with D tentatively TRBD1 (6 bases). Germline loops: CDR1 MNHNS, CDR2 SASEGT. Trimming cost V 3 bases and J 2 bases, with 13 bases left between them. This CDR3 region has 15 residues. The CDR3 loop reads CASSETGTRNYGYTF. The CDR3 DNA is TGTGCCAGCAGTGAGACCGGGACAAGAAACTATGGCTACACCTTC.

This sequence joins TRBV25-1 and TRBJ2-3, with D perhaps TRBD1 or TRBD2 (5 bases each). Per germline, CDR1 MGHDK and CDR2 SYGVNS. This CDR3 has 15 residues. V was shortened by 5 bases and J by 2 bases, with 14 bases between the two germline ends. CDR3 sequence (DNA): TGTGCCAGCAGTAATCCGGGGCGCTACACAGATACGCAGTATTTT. It is translated as CASSNPGRYTDTQYF.

This clone has a single count. The gene calls are TRBV18 and TRBJ2-7; D is ambiguous. This CDR3 is 14 amino acids long. Trimming took off 0 bases at V and 4 bases at J, with 10 bases between the two ends. From germline, CDR1 is KGHSH and CDR2 LQKENI. CDR3 sequence (DNA): TGTGCCAGCTCACCACCGTCCCGGAATTACGAGCAGTACTTC. The encoded protein is CASSPPSRNYEQYF.

The count of this clone is one. This chain joins TRBV27 and TRBJ2-2; 10 bases agree with TRBD1. Germline CDR1 is MNHEY and CDR2 is SMNVEV (reference sequence). V was pared by 0 bases and J by 4 bases, with 2 bases of the junction left unmatched. The CDR3 spans 16 residues. The CDR3 DNA reads as TGTGCCAGCAGTTTATCGGGGACAGGGGTCACCGGGGAGCTGTTTTTT. Amino acids: CASSLSGTGVTGELFF.

The rearrangement links TRBV5-4 to TRBJ2-4; TRBD2 matches at 9 bases. The CDR3 is made up of 15 amino acids. The germline gives CDR1 SGHNT, CDR2 YYREEE (reference sequence). Unmatched junction bases numbered 10, after V lost 5 bases and J lost 7 bases. CDR3 nucleotides: TGTGCCAGCAGTGGCGGGGGGGCAATTGAGAACATTCAGTACTTC. It is translated as CASSGGGAIENIQYF.

The chain couples TRBV6-5 to TRBJ1-3, with D perhaps matching TRBD1 (5 bases). This CDR3 has 15 residues. Trimming stripped 1 base from V and 4 bases from J, with 11 bases between. The germline V gene encodes CDR1 MNHEY and CDR2 SVGAGI. The CDR3 here is CASSYWGIGGNTIYF. The CDR3 DNA follows: TGTGCCAGCAGTTACTGGGGGATCGGCGGAAACACCATATATTTT.

The chain is built from TRBV19 and TRBJ1-5, with 8 bases that match TRBD1. The CDR3 consists of 14 residues. Germline loops: CDR1 LNHDA, CDR2 SQIVND (reference sequence). The CDR3 sequence is CASNRGFGNQPQHF. DNA for the CDR3: TGTGCGAGCAACAGGGGGTTCGGCAATCAGCCCCAGCATTTT.

V is TRBV5-8 and J is TRBJ2-2, with 10 bases identical to TRBD1. The CDR3 covers 18 residues. V gave up 0 bases and J gave up 8 bases; unmatched junction bases: 13. The germline V gene has CDR1 SGHTS and CDR2 YDEGEE. CDR3 sequence: CASSLDPGDRGRRGELFF. The CDR3 coding sequence is TGTGCCAGCAGCTTGGACCCGGGGGACAGGGGACGAAGAGGGGAGCTGTTTTTT.

The V gene is TRBV5-4, the J gene TRBJ2-7, with D possibly TRBD1 on 6 matching bases. Germline CDR1 SGHNT, CDR2 YYREEE (reference sequence). The CDR3 is 14 residues long. Between the trimmed V and J ends, which lost 7 bases and 3 bases, there was a span of 17 bases. The CDR3 region is CASYTQGRLYEQYF. The CDR3 DNA reads TGTGCCAGCTATACTCAGGGGCGCCTCTACGAGCAGTACTTC.